This TCR beta chain was profiled in a study of Tregs in tolerant kidney transplant recipients. Study-level points and caveats: The small number of patients limits these findings pending further validation. Antigen-driven expansion was suggested because donor-specific Tregs expanded more than all Tregs in tolerant patients. No direct test of biological reproducibility was done here. The most relevant donor-specific Treg TCRbeta repertoire apparently came from expansion with activated donor B cells.

Trimming took off 1 base at V and 6 bases at J, with 15 bases between the two ends. The CDR3 runs 16 residues. CDR1 SGHTA and CDR2 FQGTGA come from the germline V gene. Here immunoSEQ multiplex PCR was the method, and the copy in TCRdb shows in-frame clones only, minus some. The sample includes more than 90,000 clones, over 85% seen only once; the top ten take roughly 1.5%. Regarding this clone: Its specificity is unknown.

The nonmyeloablative bone marrow transplants came from related graft donors, with transient mixed chimerism. The J gene is TRBJ2-2, the V gene TRBV7-3, with a possible D match to TRBD1 (6 bases). The source of this sequence is a human patient who received a combined kidney and bone marrow transplant. The graft donor may account for some of the T cells. This sample comprised CD4+ T cells from blood (PBMCs), obtained 12 months after the transplant. DNA for the CDR3: TGTGCCAGCAGCTTAAAACCAGGGGTAGGTCCCGGGGAGCTGTTTTTT. Translation gives CASSLKPGVGPGELFF.